A selection of T cell receptor beta chains follows, all from one sample in a study of cytotoxic CD8 clonotypes in ibrutinib-treated CLL. Profiling relied on immunoSEQ multiplex PCR, and the TCRdb table lists in-frame clones only, not all of them. The sample carries some 310,000 clones, approximately 80% recorded once. The sample in question was PBMCs, obtained before ibrutinib treatment. These receptors were taken from a human donor with chronic lymphocytic leukemia. Each CDR3 is given with its conserved first and last residue. The order of the fields is clone size, D gene, V gene, J gene, CDR3 protein, CDR3 DNA. D genes are given only for firm matches. Where a row states a size, it is once, few, many or the class of an expanded clone; other rows omit it.

clone_size: -
d_call: TRBD1
v_call: TRBV14
j_call: TRBJ2-5
cdr3_aa: CASSHPGTAQETQYF
cdr3_nt: TGTGCCAGCAGCCACCCCGGGACAGCGCAAGAGACCCAGTACTTC

clone_size: -
d_call: -
v_call: TRBV6-6
j_call: TRBJ2-1
cdr3_aa: CASSYSNEQFF
cdr3_nt: TGTGCCAGCAGTTACTCTAATGAGCAGTTCTTC

clone_size: -
d_call: -
v_call: TRBV30
j_call: TRBJ1-5
cdr3_aa: CAWSHGSNQPQHF
cdr3_nt: TGTGCCTGGAGTCACGGGAGCAATCAGCCCCAGCATTTT

clone_size: -
d_call: -
v_call: TRBV5-1
j_call: TRBJ2-1
cdr3_aa: CASTIAASYNEQFF
cdr3_nt: TGCGCCAGCACCATAGCGGCCTCCTACAATGAGCAGTTCTTC

clone_size: -
d_call: TRBD2
v_call: TRBV28
j_call: TRBJ2-1
cdr3_aa: CASRMSSRTSGHEQFF
cdr3_nt: TGTGCCAGCAGGATGTCCTCACGGACTAGCGGTCATGAGCAGTTCTTC

clone_size: -
d_call: -
v_call: TRBV28
j_call: TRBJ1-1
cdr3_aa: CASGGGGSDAFF
cdr3_nt: TGTGCCAGCGGTGGGGGGGGATCGGATGCTTTCTTT

clone_size: -
d_call: -
v_call: TRBV5-1
j_call: TRBJ1-1
cdr3_aa: CASSLRESRLNTEAFF
cdr3_nt: TGCGCCAGCAGCTTGCGTGAGAGCAGATTGAACACTGAAGCTTTCTTT

clone_size: once
d_call: -
v_call: TRBV7-2
j_call: TRBJ1-2
cdr3_aa: CASSLVARDYGYTF
cdr3_nt: TGTGCCAGCAGCTTAGTCGCCAGGGACTATGGCTACACCTTC

clone_size: -
d_call: TRBD1
v_call: TRBV19
j_call: TRBJ1-1
cdr3_aa: CASSSTGDTEAFF
cdr3_nt: TGTGCCAGTAGTTCAACAGGGGACACTGAAGCTTTCTTT

clone_size: -
d_call: -
v_call: TRBV29-1
j_call: TRBJ2-7
cdr3_aa: CSVDTRRGQMTYEQYF
cdr3_nt: TGCAGCGTTGATACTAGGCGGGGACAGATGACCTACGAGCAGTACTTC

clone_size: once
d_call: -
v_call: TRBV6-5
j_call: TRBJ1-1
cdr3_aa: CASSYSFGDNAEAFF
cdr3_nt: TGTGCCAGCAGTTACTCTTTCGGGGATAACGCTGAAGCTTTCTTT

clone_size: -
d_call: -
v_call: TRBV4-3
j_call: TRBJ2-6
cdr3_aa: CASSQVISGANVLTF
cdr3_nt: TGCGCCAGCAGCCAAGTTATCTCTGGGGCCAACGTCCTGACTTTC

clone_size: -
d_call: -
v_call: TRBV7-6
j_call: TRBJ2-4
cdr3_aa: CASSLGGGPSKNIQYF
cdr3_nt: TGTGCCAGCAGCTTAGGAGGGGGGCCCTCAAAAAACATTCAGTACTTC

clone_size: -
d_call: TRBD1
v_call: TRBV18
j_call: TRBJ1-2
cdr3_aa: CASSPQGQGNDGYTF
cdr3_nt: TGTGCCAGCTCACCCCAAGGACAGGGGAACGATGGCTACACCTTC

clone_size: -
d_call: -
v_call: TRBV7-9
j_call: TRBJ2-1
cdr3_aa: CASSGIQQFF
cdr3_nt: TGTGCCAGCAGCGGAATTCAGCAGTTCTTC

clone_size: once
d_call: TRBD2
v_call: TRBV27
j_call: TRBJ2-7
cdr3_aa: CASSLWGRANEQYF
cdr3_nt: TGTGCCAGCAGTTTGTGGGGGAGGGCCAACGAGCAGTACTTC

clone_size: -
d_call: -
v_call: TRBV28
j_call: TRBJ1-2
cdr3_aa: CASSFRSGYTF
cdr3_nt: TGTGCCAGCAGTTTTCGAAGCGGCTACACCTTC

clone_size: -
d_call: TRBD2
v_call: TRBV6-5
j_call: TRBJ2-7
cdr3_aa: CASSSRLAGGYEQYF
cdr3_nt: TGTGCCAGCAGTTCCAGACTAGCGGGAGGTTACGAGCAGTACTTC

clone_size: -
d_call: TRBD2
v_call: TRBV30
j_call: TRBJ2-4
cdr3_aa: CAWRDGTSGPTPKNIQYF
cdr3_nt: TGTGCCTGGAGGGACGGTACTAGCGGTCCGACTCCCAAAAACATTCAGTACTTC

clone_size: -
d_call: -
v_call: TRBV28
j_call: TRBJ1-5
cdr3_aa: CASSFSRYSNQPQHF
cdr3_nt: TGTGCCAGCAGTTTTTCCCGGTATAGCAATCAGCCCCAGCATTTT

clone_size: -
d_call: TRBD2
v_call: TRBV5-4
j_call: TRBJ2-7
cdr3_aa: CASSRGTSLSYEQYF
cdr3_nt: TGTGCCAGCAGTAGGGGGACTAGCCTCTCCTACGAGCAGTACTTC

clone_size: -
d_call: -
v_call: TRBV21-1
j_call: TRBJ2-1
cdr3_aa: CASSKGGGHYNEQFF
cdr3_nt: TGTGCCAGCAGCAAAGGAGGGGGCCACTACAATGAGCAGTTCTTC

clone_size: few
d_call: TRBD1
v_call: TRBV2
j_call: TRBJ1-2
cdr3_aa: CASSVPTGGNYGYTF
cdr3_nt: TGTGCCAGCAGTGTCCCAACAGGGGGCAACTATGGCTACACCTTC

clone_size: -
d_call: -
v_call: TRBV5-6
j_call: TRBJ2-4
cdr3_aa: CASNFHPGRKGNIQYF
cdr3_nt: TGTGCCAGCAACTTCCACCCGGGACGAAAAGGAAACATTCAGTACTTC

clone_size: -
d_call: -
v_call: TRBV18
j_call: TRBJ1-2
cdr3_aa: CASSPTNREDFYGYTF
cdr3_nt: TGTGCCAGCTCACCCACCAACAGGGAAGATTTCTATGGCTACACCTTC

clone_size: -
d_call: -
v_call: TRBV18
j_call: TRBJ2-7
cdr3_aa: CASSPSTYEQYF
cdr3_nt: TGTGCCAGCTCACCCAGCACCTACGAGCAGTACTTC

clone_size: -
d_call: -
v_call: TRBV7-8
j_call: TRBJ2-7
cdr3_aa: CASSLGPGPTYEQYF
cdr3_nt: TGTGCCAGCAGCTTAGGTCCCGGGCCTACCTACGAGCAGTACTTC

clone_size: -
d_call: -
v_call: TRBV7-9
j_call: TRBJ2-6
cdr3_aa: CASSRTGFSPLSGANVLTF
cdr3_nt: TGTGCCAGCAGCCGAACAGGGTTTTCCCCTCTCTCTGGGGCCAACGTCCTGACTTTC

clone_size: -
d_call: TRBD1
v_call: TRBV4-2
j_call: TRBJ1-5
cdr3_aa: CASSIGTGGNSNQPQHF
cdr3_nt: TGTGCCAGCAGCATTGGGACAGGGGGCAATAGCAATCAGCCCCAGCATTTT

clone_size: -
d_call: TRBD1
v_call: TRBV27
j_call: TRBJ1-2
cdr3_aa: CASRTGVGGYTF
cdr3_nt: TGTGCCAGCAGGACAGGGGTCGGTGGCTACACCTTC

clone_size: few
d_call: -
v_call: TRBV5-1
j_call: TRBJ2-7
cdr3_aa: CASSLLPGRGEQYF
cdr3_nt: TGCGCCAGCAGCTTGCTCCCCGGAAGGGGCGAGCAGTACTTC

clone_size: -
d_call: TRBD2
v_call: TRBV27
j_call: TRBJ2-3
cdr3_aa: CASSLSSSGRTDTQYF
cdr3_nt: TGTGCCAGCAGTTTATCCTCTAGCGGGAGGACAGATACGCAGTATTTT